This TCR beta chain comes out of a study of blood T cell repertoires in COVID-19. In the study overall: Samples representing acute and convalescent COVID-19 were sourced from the United States, Italy and Spain. The analysed material was cDNA or gDNA that came from T cells, B-cell-depleted T cells, or PBMCs.

Trimming left V 6 bases short and J 0 bases short, with 9 bases between. Per germline, CDR1 SGHTA and CDR2 FQGNSA. CDR3 length: 14 residues. Original processing methods: For nucleated cells, counts were estimated from reference gene primer amplification. TCRdb keeps only in-frame clones here, not all; method: immunoSEQ multiplex PCR. That table is the source of V, J and clone size, and D and trimming were worked out from the DNA. The sample has 150,000 to 200,000 clones, about 88% seen once. This chain connects TRBV7-2 to TRBJ1-5, with D uncertain. The sequencing input was peripheral blood. This receptor was identified in a man in his forties with active or convalescent COVID-19. The CDR3 DNA follows: TGTGCCAGCAGAACAGATAATAGCAATCAGCCCCAGCATTTT. Translating it yields CASRTDNSNQPQHF.